This T cell receptor (beta chain) was recorded in a study of T cells in Graves' hyperthyroidism and ophthalmopathy (dated by TCRdb to between 2018 and 2021). With regard to the full study: Peripheral blood was sampled at the time of initial diagnosis, prior to any treatment. To identify TCR V-J signatures that set the groups apart, the researchers used a discovery cohort of 90 to 100 patients, made up of 40 to 45 with Graves' ophthalmopathy and some 58 with stable Graves' hyperthyroidism. Whether ophthalmopathy could be predicted prospectively was tested in an independent validation cohort made up of 18 hyperthyroidism patients plus 17 patients who later progressed to ophthalmopathy. The 90 to 100 discovery patients were randomly split 7:3 into training and test sets. In about 6 Graves' hyperthyroidism patients, the study also compared T-cell repertoires from thyroid tissue with T-cell repertoires from blood. Following sampling, methimazole starting at 30 mg daily was given to hyperthyroidism patients, and high-dose intravenous methylprednisolone was given to ophthalmopathy patients. The paper reports TCR Vbeta CDR3 sequencing of about 140 peripheral blood samples: under 45 ophthalmopathy, 70 to 85 hyperthyroidism and around 17 progressor patients.

The study at large found these results: In validation, the model predicted progression to ophthalmopathy a median of 6.5 months before onset, with 70% to 71% sensitivity and more than 72% specificity. Sample size was not statistically predetermined, and investigators were not blinded to group allocation. In cross-validation, a model built on a 13 V-J signature told ophthalmopathy apart from stable hyperthyroidism with 85% to 90% sensitivity and 81% to 82% specificity, and in testing the same model reached 80%/75%. Blood samples also contained most of the expanded thyroid clonotypes (frequency above 0.001), which suggests that blood repertoires may reflect thyroid immune responses.

Hyperthyroidism patients were aged 18 to 65 years and newly diagnosed, with disease duration of less than 2 months. Any patient with an uncontrolled infection, another autoimmune disease, pregnancy or lactation was excluded. Diagnoses were established on the basis of clinical symptoms, serum thyroxine and TRAb, thyroid ultrasound, and orbital computed tomography. For progressor patients, blood was drawn at the first diagnosis of hyperthyroidism, before any ophthalmopathy symptoms had appeared. PBMCs were isolated from 7.5 to 10 ml of fresh peripheral blood by Ficoll-Paque density gradient centrifugation. Progressor patients were initially diagnosed with Graves' hyperthyroidism and developed ophthalmopathy during follow-up. Total RNA was extracted with Trizol reagent, and quality was checked on an Agilent 2100 Bioanalyzer. This clonotype was detected a few times. Its antigen is still unknown. Per-base quality was not reported, and no clone a single base away is much larger than it.

The TCR beta CDR3 regions were amplified from RNA transcripts. A first-round RT-PCR of the TCR CDR3 used the HTBI primer set with the Qiagen OneStep RT-PCR kit. Libraries were constructed in a second round of multiplex PCR, after which size selection and purification were carried out. Libraries were sequenced paired-end with 100 bp reads on an Illumina HiSeq2000. The original methods were these. SOAPnuke was used to process the raw data, with reads discarded if the reads contained adapters or uncalled bases, had a mean Phred below 15, or lacked an exact constant-primer or identifier match. COPE v1.2.5 was used to merge high-quality paired reads, and clonotypes were defined as unique nucleotide sequences. Clonotypes were aligned to IMGT TRBV, TRBD and TRBJ reference segments using MiTCR v1.1. The analysis included only V-J combinations with a frequency above 0.0001, which together covered roughly 99% of the repertoires. A TCS score was defined as the ratio between F50 (clonal expansion) and ExV (chaos), using BLOSUM62-based TCRdist between CDR3 peptides within each V-J. Welch's t-statistics and random forest reduced around 520 V-J features to some 14, which were used in a naive Bayes classifier (R e1071). TCRdb reran the public reads through fastp at Q25 and MiXCR, keeping productive beta chains. Merged by CDR3 protein, the rows form single entries marked with the most common genes and DNA. Here the V and J calls rest on TCRdb's processing, not on the authors' analysis. The sample has around 700,000 distinct CDR3 sequences on record, under 20% of them singletons. Approximately 16% of the sample goes to the ten largest clones.

From its cysteine to its phenylalanine, the CDR3 spans 16 amino acids. Just the 48-base CDR3 DNA is kept, in frame starting at base 1. The germline V gene (reference sequence) gives CDR1 as LGHDT and CDR2 as YNNKEL. Trimming costs V 4 bases and J 4 bases, and their ends lie 17 bases apart. This receptor was obtained from a woman between 50 and 59 years old with Graves' hyperthyroidism that later progressed to Graves' ophthalmopathy. Specimen: blood. Recombination connected TRBV3-1 to TRBJ1-3; too little of a D gene remains to name it. The DNA reads as follows: TGTGCCAGCAGCCCCCCCCAGACGGTTATCGGAAACACCATATATTTT. The resulting protein is CASSPPQTVIGNTIYF.